The sequence of this T cell receptor (beta chain) was determined in a study of control samples from healthy donors and cancer patients. CDR3 length: 14 amino acids. V was pared by 4 bases and J by 4 bases, with 11 bases between. Germline CDR1 and CDR2: SGDLS and YYNGEE. Repertoires were generated with immunoSEQ multiplex PCR, while TCRdb's copy carries only in-frame clones and drops some. This table holds 90,000 or so clones, about 88% found once. Sequencing was performed on blood. The receptor comes from a woman aged 60-75 years in good health. The V and J genes are TRBV9 and TRBJ2-2, with D uncertain. CDR3: CASSKNSGTGELFF. The CDR3 DNA reads TGTGCCAGCAGCAAAAATAGTGGCACCGGGGAGCTGTTTTTT.